This TCR beta chain stems from a study of blood T cell repertoires in COVID-19. Study-level information: T cells, B-cell-depleted T cells, or PBMCs supplied cDNA or gDNA.

V was cut by 5 bases and J by 1 base, with 2 bases left in between. Per the germline V gene, CDR1 is LNHDA and CDR2 is SQIVND (reference sequence). There are 11 residues in the CDR3. TCRdb's copy holds only in-frame clones and misses some; the assay was immunoSEQ multiplex PCR. This sample yields 40,000 to 50,000 clones, of which 89% are seen a single time; around 0.4% belongs to the top ten. The rearrangement uses TRBV19 and TRBJ1-2; D ambiguous. The sequence was obtained from a human donor in a cohort sampled during active COVID-19. The source material was peripheral blood. CDR3 region: CASSYNYGYTF. The CDR3 DNA reads as TGTGCCAGTAGTTATAACTATGGCTACACCTTC.